The 8 T cell receptor beta chains below all came from one sample that was sequenced in a study of cytomegalovirus exposure and HLA in healthy donors. The PCR ran on 60 Vbeta and 13 Jbeta primers. Assay used: immunoSEQ multiplex PCR; TCRdb lists only in-frame clones, some missing. The sample has over 100,000 clones, about 70% seen once. Sequencing was performed on PBMCs. The source of these receptors is a man under 40 in good health and CMV-seropositive.

The chain recombines TRBV6-5 with TRBJ1-2; 8 nucleotides align to TRBD1. The CDR3 totals 15 residues. V shed 5 bases and J 8 bases; nucleotides not matched to a gene: 13. Germline loops: CDR1 MNHEY, CDR2 SVGAGI. CDR3 DNA: TGTGCCAGCAGTCGCGACGACAGGGGCCTTAAAGGCTACACCTTC. Translated, it gives CASSRDDRGLKGYTF.

V and J are TRBV27 and TRBJ1-2; no clear D gene. This CDR3 has 14 residues. Germline values: CDR1 MNHEY, CDR2 SMNVEV (reference sequence). V was cut by 3 bases and J by 4 bases, with 12 bases left in between. CDR3 amino acids: CASSFREGSYGYTF. CDR3 DNA: TGTGCCAGCAGTTTCCGGGAGGGAAGCTATGGCTACACCTTC.

The rearrangement joins TRBV25-1 to TRBJ2-1; the D gene is possibly TRBD2 (7 bases). Germline CDR1 MGHDK, CDR2 SYGVNS. The CDR3 runs 10 residues. The CDR3 region has the DNA TGTGCGTCCGCCGGGGGGCCGCAGTTCTTC. Encoded protein: CASAGGPQFF.

The chain recombines TRBV9 with TRBJ1-4; no clear D gene. In germline, CDR1 is SGDLS, CDR2 YYNGEE. Trimming cost V 4 bases and J 3 bases, with 10 bases left between them. This CDR3 spans 14 amino acids. CDR3 sequence: CASSPGGSNEKLFF. CDR3 DNA sequence: TGTGCCAGCAGCCCCGGAGGGTCTAATGAAAAACTGTTTTTT. The full variable domain, rest sourced from reference TRBV9 and TRBJ1-4, is DSGVTQTPKHLITATGQRVTLRCSPRSGDLSVYWYQQSLDQGLQFLIQYYNGEERAKGNILERFSAQQFPDLHSELNLSSLELGDSALYFCASSPGGSNEKLFFGSGTQLSVL.

V gene TRBV2 combines with J gene TRBJ1-2; no firm D call. Germline V gives CDR1 SNHLY, CDR2 FYNNEI. Trimming pared 3 bases from V and 2 bases from J, leaving 4 bases between. The CDR3 runs to 12 residues. The CDR3 sequence is CASSELNYGYTF. The CDR3 region has the DNA TGTGCCAGCAGTGAGTTAAACTATGGCTACACCTTC.

The chain has TRBV9 and TRBJ2-1, with 11 bases lining up with TRBD2. CDR3 length: 16 residues. Germline V CDR1 and CDR2: SGDLS, YYNGEE. V dropped 2 bases and J dropped 7; count of bases not matched to a gene: 8. The CDR3 spells CASSVNPGLAGNEQFF. DNA of the CDR3: TGTGCCAGCAGCGTTAATCCTGGACTAGCGGGTAATGAGCAGTTCTTC.

This sequence joins TRBV30 and TRBJ1-1; D call uncertain. Trimming took 3 bases from V and 1 from J, leaving 12 bases between them. Germline V gene data show CDR1 as GTSNPN and CDR2 as SVGIG (reference sequence). The CDR3 is 14 amino acids. The CDR3, as DNA: TGTGCCTGGAGGGCAGCGAATACGAACACTGAAGCTTTCTTT. This codes for CAWRAANTNTEAFF.

J is TRBJ2-5 and V is TRBV6-5; 7 positions agree with TRBD2. Trimming took 0 bases from V and 5 from J; bases not matched to a gene: 9. CDR1 and CDR2 from the germline V gene are MNHEY and SVGAGI. CDR3 length equals 16 residues. As DNA, the CDR3 is TGTGCCAGCAGTTACTCGGGGCTGGGGGGGAGGGAGACCCAGTACTTC. It is translated as CASSYSGLGGRETQYF.